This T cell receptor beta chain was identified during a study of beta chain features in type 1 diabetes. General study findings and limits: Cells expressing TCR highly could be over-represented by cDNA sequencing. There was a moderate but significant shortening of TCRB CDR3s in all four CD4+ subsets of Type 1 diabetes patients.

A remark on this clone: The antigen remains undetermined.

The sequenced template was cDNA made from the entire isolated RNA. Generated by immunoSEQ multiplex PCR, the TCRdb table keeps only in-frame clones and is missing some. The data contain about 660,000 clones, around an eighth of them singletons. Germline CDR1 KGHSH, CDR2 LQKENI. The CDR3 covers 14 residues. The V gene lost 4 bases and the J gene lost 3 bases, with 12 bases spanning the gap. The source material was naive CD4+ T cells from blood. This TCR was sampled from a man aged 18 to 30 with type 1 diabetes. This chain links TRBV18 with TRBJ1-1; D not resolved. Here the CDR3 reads CASSRGSFDTEAFF. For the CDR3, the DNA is TGTGCCAGCTCACGCGGGAGTTTCGACACTGAAGCTTTCTTT.